The rows below give T cell receptor beta chains drawn from one sample of a study of T cells in Graves' hyperthyroidism and ophthalmopathy. Each CDR3 protein gets one entry after TCRdb re-called the multiplex PCR reads with MiXCR. The table has approximately 700,000 distinct CDR3 sequences, 40% to 55% seen once. The sample consisted of peripheral blood or thyroid tissue (not recorded which). The receptor set was obtained from an adult man with Graves' disease, either hyperthyroidism or ophthalmopathy (not recorded which). Each CDR3 is given with its conserved first and last residue. Fields, in order: V gene, clone size, J gene, D gene, CDR3 length, CDR3 DNA, CDR3 protein. D genes are given only for firm matches. Size is stated for part of the rows, as once, few or many counts, or as a class when the clone is expanded.

>TRBV6-5|few|TRBJ1-2|TRBD1|15
TGTGCCAGCAGTTACTCTCGGACAGGGATCTATGGCTACACCTTC
CASSYSRTGIYGYTF
>TRBV29-1|.|TRBJ1-4|.|12
TGCAGCGGACGTACGCCTAATGAAAAACTGTTTTTT
CSGRTPNEKLFF
>TRBV14|few|TRBJ1-1|.|16
TGTGCCAGCAGCCAAGATCACGGGGGAACGAACACTGAAGCTTTCTTT
CASSQDHGGTNTEAFF
>TRBV5-1|many|TRBJ1-1|.|15
TGCGCCAGCAGCTTGGGCGGACAGCTAAACACTGAAGCTTTCTTT
CASSLGGQLNTEAFF
>TRBV2|.|TRBJ1-2|TRBD1|16
TGTGCCAGCAGTAAATTACCGGGACAGATTTCCCATGGCTACACCTTC
CASSKLPGQISHGYTF
>TRBV11-1|.|TRBJ2-2|.|19
TGTGCCAGCAGCTCGACAATCTTCATCGAGGGACTCAACACCGGGGAGCTGTTTTTT
CASSSTIFIEGLNTGELFF
>TRBV5-6|.|TRBJ1-2|.|12
TGTGCCAGCAGCTATTCAGGGGAAGGCTACACCTTC
CASSYSGEGYTF
>TRBV6-5|.|TRBJ1-5|.|16
TGTGCCAGCAGTGAAGCGCGCGGGGGCAGCAATCAGCCCCAGCATTTT
CASSEARGGSNQPQHF
>TRBV6-1|.|TRBJ1-5|.|15
TGTGCCAGCAGTGATGGGGTGGGTGGCAATCAGCCCCAGCATTTT
CASSDGVGGNQPQHF
>TRBV15|many|TRBJ1-2|.|15
TGTGCCACCAGCAGAGTCCTCAGTGGATCGGAAGGCTACACCTTC
CATSRVLSGSEGYTF
>TRBV7-2|.|TRBJ1-1|TRBD1|17
TGTGCCAGCAGCTCGGGACAGGGGGCGAAAATGAACACTGAAGCTTTCTTT
CASSSGQGAKMNTEAFF
>TRBV25-1|.|TRBJ2-7|TRBD1|12
TGCAGTGCTAGGTCGACAGGGTACGAGCAGTACTTC
CSARSTGYEQYF
>TRBV14|few|TRBJ2-2|.|13
TGTGCCAGCAGCCAAGAGTTTGCCGGGGAGCTGTTTTTT
CASSQEFAGELFF
>TRBV20-1|many|TRBJ2-7|.|11
TGCAGTGCCAGGAGAGGGGTCGAGCAGTACTTC
CSARRGVEQYF
>TRBV20-1|.|TRBJ1-6|.|12
TGCAGTGCTCCGGGGGCAAACTCACCCCTCCACTTT
CSAPGANSPLHF
>TRBV25-1|many|TRBJ1-6|TRBD1|14
TGTGCCAGCAGATTCGGGACAGGCCTTTCACCCCTCCACTTT
CASRFGTGLSPLHF
>TRBV7-9|.|TRBJ2-7|.|13
TGTGCCAGCAGCGCCGGGAGATTCTACGAGCAGTACTTC
CASSAGRFYEQYF
>TRBV5-1|few|TRBJ1-5|TRBD1|16
TGCGCCAGCAGCCCGACAGGGTTGAAGCGGGGTCAGCCCCAGCATTTT
CASSPTGLKRGQPQHF